Each of the 26 T cell receptor beta chains below was sequenced from the same sample in a study of CD8+CD57+ T cells in acquired aplastic anemia. Both TCR beta VDJ combination and CDR3 sequence profiling were carried out. Genomic DNA was the template for this profiling. Each CDR3 protein gets one entry after TCRdb re-called the reads with MiXCR. Counted here are 150,000 or so distinct CDR3 sequences, around 60% occurring once; the ten biggest clones make up about 48%. Source material: sorted CD4+, CD8+, or CD8+CD57+ T cells (not recorded which) from PBMCs. All receptors derive from a human donor in good health.

This chain links TRBV7-2 with TRBJ2-1; 8 bases map to TRBD2. Germline V lookup: CDR1 SGHTA, CDR2 FQGNSA. The CDR3 is made up of 15 amino acids. Trimming at V came to 2 bases and at J to 10 bases, leaving 10 bases not matched to a gene. The CDR3 region is CASSLSPFSGAEQFF. The CDR3 DNA sequence: TGTGCCAGCAGCTTATCCCCTTTTAGCGGGGCGGAGCAGTTCTTC.

In DNA form, the CDR3 reads TGCAGCGTCAGGGAGACTGAAGCTTTCTTT. Its protein is CSVRETEAFF. The chain carries TRBV29-1 and TRBJ1-1; TRBD1 might be the D (5 bases). This CDR3 region has 10 residues. Looked up from germline, CDR1 is SQVTM and CDR2 is ANQGSEA. Trimming took 6 bases from V and 5 from J, leaving 7 bases between them.

Here the CDR3 DNA reads TGCAGTGCTAGAGGCCTAGCTGGGCTGACCCAGTACTTC. It is translated as CSARGLAGLTQYF. The chain links TRBV20-1 to TRBJ2-5, with D maybe TRBD2 (5 bases). CDR3 length: 13 amino acids. Trimming stripped 1 base from V and 7 bases from J, with 13 bases between. From germline, CDR1 is DFQATT and CDR2 SNEGSKA (reference sequence).

The CDR3 nucleotides read TGTGCCAGCAGCATTAGGTTGGATAACTATGGCTACACCTTC. Translated: CASSIRLDNYGYTF. The chain recombines TRBV7-8 with TRBJ1-2, with no clear D. The V gene lost 5 bases and the J gene lost 1 base, with 11 bases spanning the gap. The CDR3 contains 14 residues. The germline gives CDR1 SGHVS, CDR2 FQNEAQ.

The chain couples TRBV7-2 to TRBJ2-2; D unclear. Germline lookup yields CDR1 SGHTA and CDR2 FQGNSA. The CDR3 contains 13 residues. The V end lost 2 bases, the J end lost 8 bases, and 9 bases lay between the germline ends. CDR3 residues: CASSLMSYGELFF. In DNA, the CDR3 is TGTGCCAGCAGCTTAATGTCCTATGGGGAGCTGTTTTTT.

The chain's CDR3 is CATSDPRDRGFNEQYF. CDR3 DNA: TGTGCCACCAGTGATCCCCGGGACAGGGGGTTTAACGAGCAGTACTTC. This chain connects TRBV24-1 to TRBJ2-7, with 11 bases that match TRBD1. Trimming took 3 bases from V and 5 from J; bases not matched to a gene: 8. There are 16 residues in the CDR3. From germline, CDR1 is KGHDR and CDR2 SFDVKD.

The V gene is TRBV7-2, the J gene TRBJ2-7; D ambiguous. The CDR3 contains 14 residues. Trimming took 4 bases from V and 3 from J, leaving 13 bases between them. Looked up from germline, CDR1 is SGHTA and CDR2 is FQGNSA. CDR3 nucleotides: TGTGCCAGCAGCTCCCTCGGGCCCCTCTACGAGCAGTACTTC. It specifies CASSSLGPLYEQYF.

This rearrangement joins TRBV20-1 to TRBJ2-7; 9 nucleotides align to TRBD1. Germline assignment: CDR1 DFQATT and CDR2 SNEGSKA (reference sequence). CDR3 length equals 13 residues. V was clipped by 4 bases and J by 3 bases; unmatched bases: 4. CDR3 protein: CSAKDRGDYEQYF. The DNA of the CDR3 is TGCAGTGCTAAGGACAGGGGTGACTACGAGCAGTACTTC.

The chain links TRBV15 to TRBJ1-1; perhaps TRBD1 as D (6 bases). The CDR3 is 17 residues long. Germline loops: CDR1 LNHNV, CDR2 YYDKDF (reference sequence). V was trimmed by 8 bases and J by 4 bases, leaving 26 bases between them. CDR3 residues: CATHPHLRGGSLTEAFF. In nucleotides, the CDR3 is TGTGCCACCCACCCACATTTAAGGGGGGGTTCTCTCACTGAAGCTTTCTTT.

The rearrangement uses TRBV7-9 and TRBJ1-2; D not certain. Germline V gives CDR1 SEHNR, CDR2 FQNEAQ (reference sequence). CDR3 length equals 13 residues. Trimming cost V 5 bases and J 4 bases, with 11 bases left between them. This CDR3 reads CASSPTRAYGYTF. The CDR3 nucleotides are TGTGCCAGCAGCCCCACAAGGGCCTATGGCTACACCTTC.

The chain recombines TRBV20-1 with TRBJ1-1, with TRBD1 matching 8 bases. The CDR3 has 14 amino acids. Germline lookup yields CDR1 DFQATT and CDR2 SNEGSKA (reference sequence). V trimming: 3 bases; J trimming: 4 bases; junction bases outside the gene matches: 7. CDR3 coding DNA: TGCAGTGCTAGTTCCGGGACAGGCCTCACTGAAGCTTTCTTT. Encoded protein: CSASSGTGLTEAFF.

The count of this clonotype is one. The V and J genes are TRBV19 and TRBJ1-1, with a possible D match to TRBD1 (5 bases). Germline CDR1 is LNHDA and CDR2 is SQIVND (reference sequence). Deletions cut 7 bases from V and 0 bases from J, with 12 bases between. The length of the CDR3 is 14 residues. The CDR3 sequence: CASMGTPMNTEAFF. The CDR3 nucleotides read TGTGCCAGTATGGGGACCCCAATGAACACTGAAGCTTTCTTT.

This clonotype was seen only once. The V and J genes are TRBV12-3 or TRBV12-4 and TRBJ1-5; 9 bases fit TRBD1. The CDR3 has 13 amino acids. The trim removed 8 bases at V and 11 bases at J, leaving 10 bases unmatched. CDR3 region: CASRDRVTRTQHF. The CDR3 bases are TGTGCCAGCCGGGACAGGGTGACGAGAACCCAGCATTTT.

This clonotype was picked up a small number of times. V is TRBV7-8 and J is TRBJ1-1; D call uncertain. Germline CDR1 SGHVS, CDR2 FQNEAQ. CDR3 length: 14 residues. Trimming removed 4 bases at V and 6 bases at J, with 15 bases between. CDR3 DNA sequence: TGTGCCAGCAGCTGGGTTTTGGGGTGGGCTGAAGCTTTCTTT. Its translation is CASSWVLGWAEAFF. The variable domain in full, completed from reference TRBV7-8 and TRBJ1-1, reads GAGVSQSPRYKVAKRGQDVALRCDPISGHVSLFWYQQALGQGPEFLTYFQNEAQLDKSGLPSDRFFAERPEGSVSTLKIQRTQQEDSAVYLCASSWVLGWAEAFFGQGTRLTVV.

This chain joins TRBV27 and TRBJ2-7; possible D gene TRBD2, 5 bases. Trimming removed 2 bases at V and 2 bases at J, with 10 bases between. CDR3 size: 14 residues. Germline CDR1 is MNHEY and CDR2 is SMNVEV (reference sequence). The CDR3: CASSLNGLPYEQYF. The CDR3 nucleotides read TGTGCCAGCAGTTTAAACGGACTCCCCTACGAGCAGTACTTC.

Of note for this clonotype: Compared with germline, one end of the junction differs, possibly owing to a read error. This chain joins TRBV6-6 and TRBJ2-7; 7 bases fit TRBD1. Germline V gene lookup returns CDR1 MNHNY and CDR2 SVGAGI (reference sequence). The CDR3 has 14 residues. The CDR3: CASSFDRANYEQYF. DNA of the CDR3: TGTGCAAGCAGTTTCGACAGGGCCAACTACGAGCAGTACTTC.

This clonotype was counted at least ten times. At one of its ends the junction is not consistent with the germline gene, which may arise from a read error. The chain combines TRBV25-1 with TRBJ1-2; D call uncertain. The CDR3 extends over 11 amino acids. Germline assignment: CDR1 MGHDK and CDR2 SYGVNS. The CDR3 loop is CASSDGYGCTF. The CDR3, as DNA: TGTGCCAGCAGTGACGGCTATGGCTGCACCTTC.

The J gene is TRBJ1-1, the V gene TRBV11-2; D possibly corresponds to TRBD1 (5 bases). With 4 bases removed from V and 5 bases from J, the gap between germline ends came to 11 bases. The CDR3 runs to 13 residues. Germline V lookup: CDR1 SGHAT, CDR2 FQNNGV. The CDR3 bases are TGTGCCAGCAGCTCAGGGCAACGAACTGAAGCTTTCTTT. Its protein product is CASSSGQRTEAFF. The complete variable domain, with remaining parts taken from reference TRBV11-2 and TRBJ1-1, reads EAGVAQSPRYKIIEKRQSVAFWCNPISGHATLYWYQQILGQGPKLLIQFQNNGVVDDSQLPKDRFSAERLKGVDSTLKIQPAKLEDSAVYLCASSSGQRTEAFFGQGTRLTVV.

The chain employs TRBV7-3 and TRBJ2-3; 9 bases align to TRBD2. The length of the CDR3 is 14 residues. Germline V CDR1 and CDR2: SGHTA, FQGTGA. V lost 3 bases and J lost 4; bases outside the gene matches: 2. The CDR3 protein is CASSLGLAPDTQYF. CDR3 nucleotide sequence: TGTGCCAGCAGCTTGGGACTAGCCCCAGATACGCAGTATTTT.

This chain uses TRBV25-1 with TRBJ1-2; 9 bases are a match to TRBD1. Germline assignment: CDR1 MGHDK and CDR2 SYGVNS. Losses at the gene ends were 5 bases for V and 5 bases for J; bases not matched to a gene: 12. This CDR3 spans 16 amino acids. This CDR3 reads CASSIAGTGPTYGYTF. The CDR3 DNA reads TGTGCCAGCAGTATCGCCGGGACAGGGCCGACATATGGCTACACCTTC.

The gene calls are TRBV19 and TRBJ2-1, with TRBD2 matching over 10 bases. This CDR3 has 16 amino acids. CDR1 is LNHDA, CDR2 SQIVND, per germline (reference sequence). Losses at the gene ends were 4 bases for V and 1 base for J; bases not matched to a gene: 4. The CDR3 nucleotides read TGTGCCAGTAGTACTCCAGCGGGAGGGTCCTACAATGAGCAGTTCTTC. Residues: CASSTPAGGSYNEQFF.

Concerning this clonotype: Being one base from a much bigger clone, this may be a read error. V gene TRBV4-1 combines with J gene TRBJ2-1; 10 positions agree with TRBD2. CDR3 length: 16 residues. In germline, CDR1 is MGHRA, CDR2 YSYEKL. With V trimmed by 4 bases and J by 9 bases, 12 bases remained unmatched. The CDR3 DNA follows: TGCGCCAGCAGCCGAGATGGCCTAGCGGGAGCGATTGAGCAGTTCTTC. Translation gives CASSRDGLAGAIEQFF.

This clonotype was observed many times. The chain is built from TRBV10-2 and TRBJ2-7; D not resolved. This CDR3 spans 18 amino acids. CDR1 is WSHSY, CDR2 SAAADI, per germline. V was shortened by 5 bases and J by 0 bases, with 23 bases between the two germline ends. The CDR3 is CASSFPQHPGAGSYEQYF. CDR3 DNA: TGCGCCAGCAGTTTCCCACAACACCCAGGAGCCGGCTCCTACGAGCAGTACTTC.

The chain recombines TRBV29-1 with TRBJ2-7; the D gene could be TRBD1 or TRBD2 (5 bases each). The CDR3 consists of 14 residues. V dropped 4 bases and J dropped 7 bases, with 20 bases sitting between them. CDR1 is SQVTM and CDR2 is ANQGSEA in the germline V gene. The CDR3 region has the DNA TGCAGCGTTGTTTTCTTTTCGGGGCAGAGGGAGCAGTACTTC. It is translated as CSVVFFSGQREQYF.

This CDR3 reads CASSQGLAGALGRDEQFF. In DNA form, the CDR3 reads TGTGCCAGCAGCCAAGGGCTAGCGGGAGCCCTTGGACGCGATGAGCAGTTCTTC. The chain recombines TRBV3-2 with TRBJ2-1; the D call TRBD2 from the table was never checked on the DNA. TRBV3-2 is noted as a pseudogene. The CDR3 has 18 amino acids.

As for this clonotype: The junction and the germline gene differ at one end; a read error may be behind it. This chain uses TRBV5-1 with TRBJ2-7; D is unresolved. The CDR3 consists of 13 residues. The germline V gene encodes CDR1 SGHRS and CDR2 YFSETQ. The chain's CDR3 is CASSRTGLNEQYF. As DNA, the CDR3 is TGTGCCAGCAGCCGTACTGGGCTCAACGAGCAGTACTTC.